The source of this T cell receptor (beta chain) is a study of T cells after somatic rescue of genetic block. Sequencing was performed with immunoSEQ multiplex PCR; in TCRdb, only in-frame clones are kept and a portion is missing. This sample has tens of thousands of clones, with about 90% found just once. The table lists this clone with a count of one. The sequencing sample was made of peripheral blood mononuclear cells (PBMCs). This clonotype originated in a man aged 35 to 55.

The CDR3 region has the DNA TGTGCCAGCTCACCGTTGGACAGGGGGGACGAAAAACTGTTTTTT. Its protein product is CASSPLDRGDEKLFF. The chain carries TRBV18 and TRBJ1-4, with TRBD1 matching over 10 bases. There are 15 residues in the CDR3. After removal of 3 bases from V and 8 bases from J, the junction contained 6 bases not matched to a gene. Germline assignment: CDR1 KGHSH and CDR2 LQKENI.